These 10 T cell receptor beta chains came from one sample sequenced in a study of blood T cell repertoires in COVID-19. TCRdb's table, derived via immunoSEQ multiplex PCR, lists solely in-frame clones and lacks some. Altogether 200,000 to 250,000 clones are present, roughly 79% being singletons, with the ten largest covering 8.5% to 10%. Sequenced: PBMCs or T cells enriched from blood (not recorded which). Every receptor here comes from a woman aged 50 to 60 with acute COVID-19.

The J gene is TRBJ2-2, the V gene TRBV28; TRBD1 might be the D (6 bases). From germline, CDR1 is MDHEN and CDR2 SYDVKM. The CDR3 contains 13 residues. The V gene lost 11 bases and the J gene lost 3 bases, with 13 bases spanning the gap. CDR3: CASMDSYTGELFF. In DNA, the CDR3 is TGTGCCTCAATGGACAGCTACACCGGGGAGCTGTTTTTT.

The chain uses TRBV6-1 and TRBJ2-5; TRBD1 matches at 8 bases. CDR1 and CDR2 from the germline V gene are MNHNS and SASEGT. This CDR3 spans 17 amino acids. V gave up 3 bases and J gave up 4 bases; unmatched junction bases: 13. DNA of the CDR3: TGTGCCAGCAGTGATGGAGTTCGACAGGGGATAGGAGAGACCCAGTACTTC. Translation: CASSDGVRQGIGETQYF.

This clone was counted a few times. The rearrangement links TRBV14 to TRBJ2-1, with TRBD2 matching 9 bases. The CDR3 has 16 amino acids. CDR1 is SGHDN and CDR2 is FVKESK in the germline V gene. J was trimmed by 9 bases and V by 3 bases; bases with no gene match: 12. CDR3 coding DNA: TGTGCCAGCAGCCAGACCCTCGCGGGAGGGACGGGTGAGCAGTTCTTC. Its protein product is CASSQTLAGGTGEQFF.

The chain combines TRBV18 with TRBJ2-7; TRBD1 aligns across 8 bases. J lost 0 bases, V lost 0 bases, and 1 base had no gene match. Germline V gene data show CDR1 as KGHSH and CDR2 as LQKENI. This CDR3 has 15 residues. The CDR3 region is CASSPPGQDSYEQYF. The CDR3 DNA sequence: TGTGCCAGCTCACCACCGGGACAGGACTCCTACGAGCAGTACTTC.

This chain uses TRBV6-1 with TRBJ2-1; D might be TRBD1 (6 bases). The V end was cut by 1 base, the J end by 2 bases, with 12 bases between. The CDR3 covers 16 residues. Germline assignment: CDR1 MNHNS and CDR2 SASEGT. The CDR3 sequence: CASSEDRVPPYNEQFF. In nucleotides, the CDR3 is TGTGCCAGCAGTGAAGACAGGGTTCCTCCCTACAATGAGCAGTTCTTC.

This chain links TRBV29-1 with TRBJ1-2; 7 bases align to TRBD1. V dropped 2 bases and J dropped 4; count of bases not matched to a gene: 4. The CDR3 runs to 13 residues. The V gene's germline CDR1 is SQVTM and CDR2 ANQGSEA. CDR3 nucleotides: TGCAGCGTTGAACAGGGGGTAGGCTATGGCTACACCTTC. Translated, it gives CSVEQGVGYGYTF.

The genes are TRBV28 and TRBJ2-7, with D possibly being TRBD1 (6 bases). Trimming took off 5 bases at V and 0 bases at J, with 17 bases between the two ends. The germline V gene has CDR1 MDHEN and CDR2 SYDVKM. CDR3 length: 16 residues. CDR3 amino acids: CASSPPRTASSYEQYF. The CDR3 DNA sequence: TGTGCCAGCAGTCCCCCCAGGACAGCCAGCTCCTACGAGCAGTACTTC.

A note on this clone: Other DNA variants within this sample encode the same CDR3. V gene TRBV11-2 combines with J gene TRBJ2-5; TRBD2 might be the D (6 bases). Trimming took 3 bases from V and 4 from J, leaving 9 bases between them. CDR3 length equals 13 residues. CDR1 and CDR2 from the germline V gene are SGHAT and FQNNGV. The CDR3 is CASSLGGRETQYF. In nucleotides, the CDR3 is TGTGCCAGCAGCTTGGGGGGACGAGAGACCCAGTACTTC.

As regards this clone: Additional DNA sequences in this sample encode the identical CDR3. V usage is TRBV6-5 and J usage is TRBJ2-1; 9 bases align to TRBD1. In germline, CDR1 is MNHEY, CDR2 SVGAGI. Trimming removed 0 bases from V and 5 bases from J; junction bases left unmatched: 2. The CDR3 is made up of 15 amino acids. The DNA of the CDR3 is TGTGCCAGCAGTTACTCGGGACAGGGAAACAATGAGCAGTTCTTC. It encodes CASSYSGQGNNEQFF.

V is TRBV19 and J is TRBJ2-3; 9 positions agree with TRBD2. Germline V gene sequence: CDR1 LNHDA, CDR2 SQIVND (reference sequence). The CDR3 length is 16 residues. The V and J ends lost 3 bases and 7 bases, in that order; junction bases with no gene match: 11. The CDR3 loop is CASSIPAAGGANTQYF. In DNA, the CDR3 is TGTGCCAGTAGTATCCCCGCGGCGGGGGGGGCGAATACGCAGTATTTT.